This T cell receptor beta chain was captured by sequencing in a study of blood T cell repertoires in COVID-19. Turning to the study itself: PBMCs, B-cell-depleted T cells, or T cells provided the cDNA or gDNA that made up the material.

Study members were between roughly 18 and 89 years old and lived in approximately 25 US regions. Clinical history as reported by participants underpinned cohort assignment. Original data processing: It was from reference gene primer amplification that nucleated cell counts were estimated. Method: immunoSEQ multiplex PCR; TCRdb's copy keeps in-frame clones and lacks some. That table is the source of V, J and clone size, and D and trimming were worked out from the DNA. The data contain about 150,000 clones, 85% of them singletons. CDR1 and CDR2 (germline): SGHKS, YYEKEE (reference sequence). The CDR3 has 13 amino acids. The V and J ends lost 1 base and 1 base respectively, with 5 bases between them.

The TCR sequence derives from a woman in her thirties or forties who had recovered from COVID-19. Source material: PBMCs or T cells enriched from blood (not recorded which). The chain has TRBV5-5 and TRBJ1-1, with D unresolved. CDR3 loop: CASSLRGNTEAFF. As DNA, the CDR3 is TGTGCCAGCAGCTTGCGGGGGAACACTGAAGCTTTCTTT. Full variable domain (rest looked up from reference TRBV5-5 and TRBJ1-1): DAGVTQSPTHLIKTRGQQVTLRCSPISGHKSVSWYQQVLGQGPQFIFQYYEKEERGRGNFPDRFSARQFPNYSSELNVNALLLGDSALYLCASSLRGNTEAFFGQGTRLTVV.